Below, 30 T cell receptor beta chains from the same sample are listed, as sequenced in a study of T cells of healthy individuals. One entry per CDR3 protein, called by TCRdb with MiXCR from the 5' RACE reads. This table holds more than 60,000 distinct CDR3 sequences, 15% to 20% found once. The receptors originated from a human donor in good health.

This chain uses TRBV28 with TRBJ1-6; 7 nucleotides agree with TRBD1. Germline loops: CDR1 MDHEN, CDR2 SYDVKM. V dropped 5 bases and J dropped 10; count of bases not matched to a gene: 11. This CDR3 spans 15 amino acids. The CDR3 region is CASSPNRGLGSPLHF. As DNA, the CDR3 is TGTGCCAGCAGTCCAAACAGGGGTCTGGGCTCACCCCTCCACTTT.

This clonotype was counted many times. The V and J genes are TRBV15 and TRBJ2-7; 9 bases match TRBD1. Germline V CDR1 and CDR2: LNHNV, YYDKDF (reference sequence). Germline trimming cut 1 base from V and 4 bases from J; bases unmatched to any gene: 5. The CDR3 spans 15 residues. CDR3: CATSRGPGQGYEQYF. CDR3 DNA sequence: TGTGCCACCAGCAGAGGGCCGGGACAGGGTTACGAGCAGTACTTC.

This clonotype showed up many times. This sequence joins TRBV29-1 and TRBJ1-1, with D possibly matching TRBD1 (6 bases). The CDR3 contains 13 residues. Per germline, CDR1 SQVTM and CDR2 ANQGSEA. Trimming removed 8 bases at V and 4 bases at J, with 17 bases between. CDR3 sequence reads: CSPTGFRGTEAFF. In DNA, the CDR3 is TGCAGCCCTACAGGGTTTCGTGGCACTGAAGCTTTCTTT.

Only a few counts were recorded for this clonotype. This chain links TRBV20-1 with TRBJ2-7; perhaps TRBD1 as D (6 bases). The CDR3 has 14 residues. Germline-derived CDR1 and CDR2 are DFQATT and SNEGSKA (reference sequence). Trimming pared 4 bases from V and 5 bases from J, leaving 18 bases between. CDR3 coding DNA: TGCAGTGCTAATCGGCCAGGGGTAAGCCACGAGCAGTACTTC. Protein sequence: CSANRPGVSHEQYF.

This clonotype was counted between two and nine times. This chain connects TRBV10-3 to TRBJ2-1, with TRBD2 matching 12 bases. Looked up from germline, CDR1 is ENHRY and CDR2 is SYGVKD. This CDR3 is 14 amino acids long. Losses at the gene ends were 7 bases for V and 9 bases for J; bases not matched to a gene: 7. The CDR3, as DNA: TGTGCCATCACTAGCGGGGGGGCTCGTAGTGAGCAGTTCTTC. It specifies CAITSGGARSEQFF.

A remark on this clonotype: At one end, the junction sequence differs from germline, possibly due to a read error. The CDR3: CASSFSGNTGELFF. CDR3 in DNA: TGTGCTAGCAGCTTTAGCGGGAACACCGGGGAGCTGTTTTTT. The genes are TRBV7-7 and TRBJ2-2; TRBD2 is a possible D gene (6 bases). This CDR3 spans 14 amino acids. Germline V gene data show CDR1 as SSHAT and CDR2 as FNYEAQ (reference sequence).

The chain couples TRBV24-1 to TRBJ1-4; 7 positions match TRBD1. The CDR3 contains 15 residues. The V and J ends lost 4 bases and 10 bases, in that order; junction bases with no gene match: 11. Germline V CDR1 and CDR2: KGHDR, SFDVKD. Here the CDR3 reads CATSDSGRGHGKLFF. The CDR3 DNA is TGTGCCACCAGTGACTCGGGGAGGGGGCATGGAAAACTGTTTTTT.

With regard to this clonotype: This could be a read error, since a much larger clone is one nucleotide away. The chain employs TRBV3-1 and TRBJ1-5; D is possibly TRBD1 (5 bases). CDR1 and CDR2 from the germline V gene are LGHDT and YNNKEL (reference sequence). The CDR3 contains 15 residues. CDR3 sequence (DNA): TGTGCCAGCAGCCAAGGATGGGGGTCCAATCGGCCCCAGCATTTT. It yields the protein CASSQGWGSNRPQHF.

In its sample, this clonotype was seen many times. This chain uses TRBV4-1 with TRBJ1-6; 7 bases fit TRBD1. The CDR3 is 15 amino acids. Per the germline V gene, CDR1 is MGHRA and CDR2 is YSYEKL. The V segment lost 4 bases and the J segment 8 bases; nucleotides outside the gene matches: 8. This CDR3 is CASSPTGQADSPLHF. In DNA form, the CDR3 reads TGCGCCAGCAGCCCAACTGGACAGGCTGATTCACCCCTCCACTTT.

The rearrangement links TRBV7-9 to TRBJ1-5; 7 bases are shared with TRBD1. In germline, CDR1 is SEHNR, CDR2 FQNEAQ (reference sequence). J lost 5 bases, V lost 5 bases, and 6 bases had no gene match. The CDR3 totals 14 residues. The CDR3 DNA follows: TGTGCCAGCAGCACCCGGGACAGAGATCAGCCCCAGCATTTT. Amino acids: CASSTRDRDQPQHF.

Relative to its sample, this clonotype is medium-sized. The CDR3 protein is CASSYGSVWNEQFF. The DNA of the CDR3 is TGTGCCAGCAGTTACGGTAGCGTTTGGAATGAGCAGTTCTTC. The chain links TRBV6-2 or TRBV6-3 to TRBJ2-1, with D maybe TRBD2 (5 bases). The germline CDR1 and CDR2 sequences are MNHEY and SVGEGT. The length of the CDR3 is 14 residues. V was shortened by 2 bases and J by 7 bases, with 12 bases between the two germline ends.

This clonotype occurred a few times. This chain connects TRBV20-1 to TRBJ2-3; D is possibly TRBD1 or TRBD2 (5 bases each). Looked up from germline, CDR1 is DFQATT and CDR2 is SNEGSKA (reference sequence). With 7 bases removed from V and 5 bases from J, the gap between germline ends came to 19 bases. The CDR3 contains 14 residues. CDR3 residues: CSVHNWERGDTQYF. In DNA form, the CDR3 reads TGCAGTGTCCATAACTGGGAGAGGGGAGATACGCAGTATTTT.

This clonotype was picked up many times. This chain joins TRBV19 and TRBJ2-2; no reliable D call. CDR1 is LNHDA and CDR2 is SQIVND in the germline V gene (reference sequence). The CDR3 runs to 11 residues. Trimming took off 5 bases at V and 6 bases at J, with 4 bases between the two ends. This CDR3 reads CASSFPGELFF. The CDR3 nucleotides are TGTGCCAGTAGTTTCCCCGGGGAGCTGTTTTTT.

Ten or more counts support this clonotype. V gene TRBV5-1 combines with J gene TRBJ1-1; no firm D call. Germline lookup yields CDR1 SGHRS and CDR2 YFSETQ. V was cut by 6 bases and J by 8 bases, with 17 bases left in between. This CDR3 region has 13 residues. The DNA of the CDR3 is TGCGCCAGCACCGTCCGCCGGGGTTTAGAAGCTTTCTTT. It specifies CASTVRRGLEAFF.

This clonotype was seen repeatedly, ten times or more. This rearrangement joins TRBV29-1 to TRBJ2-1; TRBD2 matches at 9 bases. There are 13 residues in the CDR3. With 5 bases clipped from V and 8 bases from J, the junction kept 7 bases outside the gene matches. CDR1 SQVTM and CDR2 ANQGSEA come from the germline V gene. CDR3 sequence reads: CSVRGGAIDEQFF. The CDR3 DNA follows: TGCAGCGTTCGCGGGGGGGCCATCGATGAGCAGTTCTTC.

V gene TRBV3-1 combines with J gene TRBJ2-2; TRBD2 matches 7 bases. The length of the CDR3 is 14 residues. V dropped 7 bases and J dropped 0; count of bases not matched to a gene: 2. The germline V gene has CDR1 LGHDT and CDR2 YNNKEL (reference sequence). CDR3 sequence: CASNRGANTGELFF. DNA for the CDR3: TGTGCCAGCAACCGGGGGGCGAACACCGGGGAGCTGTTTTTT.

Ten or more counts support this clonotype. This rearrangement joins TRBV5-1 to TRBJ1-6, with D hard to call. This CDR3 is 16 amino acids long. The germline CDR1 and CDR2 sequences are SGHRS and YFSETQ. V shed 0 bases and J shed 0 bases, with 7 bases lying between them. The CDR3 sequence is CASSLEGSSYNSPLHF. The DNA of the CDR3 is TGCGCCAGCAGCTTGGAAGGGAGCTCCTATAATTCACCCCTCCACTTT.

The table lists this clonotype with a few counts. The gene calls are TRBV4-3 and TRBJ2-1; no reliable D call. Trimming left V 3 bases short and J 5 bases short, with 11 bases between. CDR3 length equals 14 residues. Germline lookup yields CDR1 LGHNA and CDR2 YSLEER. CDR3 nucleotides: TGCGCCAGCAGCCACGGAATAGCAGACAATGAGCAGTTCTTC. Translated, it gives CASSHGIADNEQFF.

This clonotype has just a few counts. The rearrangement uses TRBV6-5 and TRBJ2-7, with TRBD2 matching over 8 bases. Per germline, CDR1 MNHEY and CDR2 SVGAGI. CDR3 length equals 16 residues. V lost 6 bases and J lost 0; bases outside the gene matches: 10. The CDR3 DNA follows: TGTGCCAGCAGCGACTCCGGTCGGGGGGGCTCCTACGAGCAGTACTTC. Translating it yields CASSDSGRGGSYEQYF.

This clonotype has just one count. A much larger clone lies one base from this, so it may be a read error. J is TRBJ2-3 and V is TRBV9; D is unclear. The CDR3 length is 13 residues. Germline CDR1 reads SGDLS; CDR2 reads YYNGEE. CDR3 DNA: TGTGCCTGCAGCGTTTCAGACACAGATACGCAGTATTTT. Translating gives CACSVSDTDTQYF.

The chain carries TRBV7-2 and TRBJ1-1; 7 nucleotides match TRBD1. The CDR3 is 13 residues long. Germline V gene lookup returns CDR1 SGHTA and CDR2 FQGNSA. Trimming removed 5 bases from V and 3 bases from J; junction bases left unmatched: 3. In DNA form, the CDR3 reads TGTGCCAGCAGCCGGGACAGAGACACTGAAGCTTTCTTT. Protein product: CASSRDRDTEAFF. Filled out from reference TRBV7-2 and TRBJ1-1, the complete variable domain reads GAGVSQSPSNKVTEKGKDVELRCDPISGHTALYWYRQSLGQGLEFLIYFQGNSAPDKSGLPSDRFSAERTGGSVSTLTIQRTQQEDSAVYLCASSRDRDTEAFFGQGTRLTVV.

Only a few counts were recorded for this clonotype. V is TRBV6-1 and J is TRBJ2-1; D remains ambiguous. The V gene's germline CDR1 is MNHNS and CDR2 SASEGT. CDR3 size: 11 residues. V lost 11 bases to trimming and J lost 6 bases, with 11 bases between them. The CDR3 loop is CAAWASNEQFF. CDR3 DNA sequence: TGTGCCGCCTGGGCTAGCAATGAGCAGTTCTTC.

This clonotype was detected only a few times. The chain couples TRBV5-6 to TRBJ1-2; no definite D call. CDR3 length equals 13 residues. Germline V gene sequence: CDR1 SGHDT, CDR2 YYEEEE. Trimming took off 3 bases at V and 4 bases at J, with 10 bases between the two ends. CDR3 region: CASSSLTLYGYTF. For the CDR3, the DNA is TGTGCCAGCAGCTCCCTGACTCTCTATGGCTACACCTTC.

This clonotype was found a few times. The chain joins TRBV7-9 to TRBJ1-1; TRBD1 might be the D (5 bases). Trimming cost V 10 bases and J 3 bases, with 12 bases left between them. Germline assignment: CDR1 SEHNR and CDR2 FQNEAQ (reference sequence). The CDR3 covers 12 residues. The chain's CDR3 is CATTGEHTEAFF. The CDR3, as DNA: TGTGCCACCACGGGGGAGCACACTGAAGCTTTCTTT.

This clonotype occurred a few times. V and J are TRBV12-3 or TRBV12-4 and TRBJ2-3; no definite D call. The CDR3 runs to 11 residues. Trimming cost V 1 base and J 11 bases, with 7 bases left between them. CDR3 sequence reads: CASSLGTQQYF. CDR3 sequence (DNA): TGTGCCAGCAGTTTAGGGACGCAGCAGTATTTT.

V and J are TRBV5-6 and TRBJ2-7, with 8 nucleotides matching TRBD1. This CDR3 has 14 residues. After removal of 4 bases from V and 6 bases from J, the junction contained 9 bases not matched to a gene. CDR1 and CDR2 (germline): SGHDT, YYEEEE. As DNA, the CDR3 is TGTGCCAGCAGCCGCGTGCAGGGGGCGGCCGAGCAGTACTTC. It specifies CASSRVQGAAEQYF.

This clonotype was found once. This chain joins TRBV14 and TRBJ1-2; 7 positions match TRBD1. CDR3 length: 14 residues. Per germline, CDR1 SGHDN and CDR2 FVKESK. V gave up 2 bases and J gave up 8 bases; unmatched junction bases: 8. CDR3 residues: CASSQLRQGEGYTF. The CDR3 nucleotides are TGTGCCAGCAGCCAACTCCGACAGGGTGAGGGCTACACCTTC.

This rearrangement joins TRBV9 to TRBJ1-1; 12 bases are a match to TRBD1. Germline V gene data show CDR1 as SGDLS and CDR2 as YYNGEE. The CDR3 extends over 16 amino acids. V shed 6 bases, J shed 8 bases, and the junction held 14 bases outside the gene matches. In DNA, the CDR3 is TGTGCCAGCACCGGGACAGGGGGCGTAGGTCCCCCCGAAGCTTTCTTT. The encoded protein is CASTGTGGVGPPEAFF. Drawing the rest from reference TRBV9 and TRBJ1-1, the complete variable domain is DSGVTQTPKHLITATGQRVTLRCSPRSGDLSVYWYQQSLDQGLQFLIQYYNGEERAKGNILERFSAQQFPDLHSELNLSSLELGDSALYFCASTGTGGVGPPEAFFGQGTRLTVV.

V gene TRBV2 combines with J gene TRBJ2-1; TRBD2 agrees at 8 bases. J lost 6 bases, V lost 2 bases, and 6 bases had no gene match. The germline V gene has CDR1 SNHLY and CDR2 FYNNEI. This CDR3 is built from 15 residues. The CDR3 DNA reads as TGTGCCAGCAGTGAATGGGCTAGCGGGTCCAATGAGCAGTTCTTC. Protein: CASSEWASGSNEQFF.

This clonotype was seen a handful of times. The chain employs TRBV7-2 and TRBJ2-5; D is ambiguous. The germline V gene has CDR1 SGHTA and CDR2 FQGNSA. The CDR3 sequence is 12 residues long. The V and J ends lost 2 bases and 5 bases respectively, with 6 bases between them. The CDR3 here is CASSLWTETQYF. Written as DNA, the CDR3 is TGTGCCAGCAGCTTATGGACGGAGACCCAGTACTTC.